This TCR beta chain originates from a study of T cell responses to AZD1222 COVID-19 vaccine (dated by TCRdb to 2020 to 2023). A note on the overall study: TCR sequencing was performed for over 230 trial participants, of whom roughly 200 were given two doses of AZD1222 and around 25 were given two doses of MenACWY control vaccine. Enrollment into the trials was organized by age into subgroups of 18-55, 56-69 and 70-plus years, and those subgroups contained roughly 160, 29 and 62 TCR-sequenced participants, respectively. Study-wide conclusions, independent of this receptor: Reportedly, close to half of the unique spike-specific TCRs recognized epitopes lying outside the regions that are mutated in the B.1.351 and B.1.1.7 variants. Participants were mostly white British and included more females than males, and it was suggested by the authors that clonal diversity may have been underestimated. In the small 56-69-year group, the increase in depth fell short of significance, most likely because of low power. CD4 TCRs associated with the vaccine covered the entire spike protein, and the dominant responses were in regions 160-218 and 743-854. Conclusions about previously exposed vaccinees are limited, since just 6 or 7 AZD1222 recipients were seropositive for SARS-CoV-2 at baseline. After two AZD1222 doses, both the breadth and the depth of spike-specific TCRs were significantly higher than at day 0 and than in MenACWY recipients. Because no samples from the day 14 peak response were available, repertoires could be characterized only after the peak T cell response.

As to this clone: Its antigen has not been determined. The input lacks base qualities; no much larger clone sits a single base away.

The CDR3 regions of human TCRbeta chains were analyzed by immunosequencing. As for the original processing: TCRs in the repertoires were matched against a reference library of SARS-CoV-2-specific TCRs that had been generated with the MIRA antigen-specificity platform. Breadth was defined as the fraction of unique TCRs that were SARS-CoV-2-associated. Depth was defined as the fraction of total T cells that were SARS-CoV-2-associated. Using the MIRA data, every spike-specific TCR was mapped to the spike region that the TCR reacted to and assigned to either a CD4 or a CD8 class. Log10-transformed breadth and depth values were compared by one-way ANOVA with Sidak's multiple comparisons tests. The table comes from immuneACCESS by way of TCRdb, which keeps in-frame sequences with V and J called. Part of the clones is missing from these tables; in studies checked, under half for an unresolved V gene and the rest for unknown reasons. V and J calls and clone size are as listed in that table; D and trimming were resolved from the DNA. This sample is represented by around 150,000 clones; about 92% of them were singletons. About 3.3% of the sample lies in the top ten.

The time point label corresponds to: about 28 days (+/-7) after the second vaccine dose. AZD1222 recipients whose second dose came at about 4 weeks and those whose second dose came at about 12 weeks were combined into one group, since spike-specific TCR depth and breadth did not differ between the two schedules. The vaccinee samples were drawn from two UK trials, COV001 and COV002, one of which was a single-blind randomized controlled phase 2/3 trial testing AZD1222 (ChAdOx1 nCoV-19) in healthy adults. Trial participant PBMC samples were collected at day 0 and day 28 after the second dose for TCRbeta chain sequencing. Taken from cysteine to phenylalanine, the CDR3 has 15 residues. The read is trimmed to its CDR3 DNA, 45 bases read in frame from base 1. Per the germline V gene, MDHEN is the CDR1 and SYDVKM is the CDR2. V is pruned by 6 bases and J by 6 bases, leaving 11 bases of the junction without a gene match.

This chain is built from TRBV28 and TRBJ2-7; 10 central bases correspond to TRBD1. The starting material was peripheral blood, obtained 28 days after the second AZD1222 dose. The source of this sequence is an adult who received the AZD1222 COVID-19 vaccine. The CDR3 in this case is CASRISRDRGGEQYF. In nucleotide form, the sequence is TGTGCCAGCAGAATATCCCGGGACAGGGGTGGCGAGCAGTACTTC.